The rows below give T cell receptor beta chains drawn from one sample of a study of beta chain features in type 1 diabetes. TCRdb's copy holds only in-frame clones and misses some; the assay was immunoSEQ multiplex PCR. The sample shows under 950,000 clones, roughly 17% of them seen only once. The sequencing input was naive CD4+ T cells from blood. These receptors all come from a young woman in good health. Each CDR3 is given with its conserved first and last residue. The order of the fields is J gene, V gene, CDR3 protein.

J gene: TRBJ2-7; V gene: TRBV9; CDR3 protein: CASLDRENPIYEQYF
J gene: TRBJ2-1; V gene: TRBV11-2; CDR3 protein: CASSVRTSGRGEQFF
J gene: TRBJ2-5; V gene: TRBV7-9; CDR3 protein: CASSLVVTATSYMGNQYF
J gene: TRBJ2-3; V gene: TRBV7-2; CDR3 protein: CASSPLAGIFGHTDTQYF
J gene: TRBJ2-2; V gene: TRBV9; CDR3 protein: CASSVVGGTGELFF
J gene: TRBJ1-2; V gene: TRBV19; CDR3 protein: CASSPRSGGAYQNGYTF
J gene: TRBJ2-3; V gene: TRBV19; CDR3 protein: CASSLTGQNRGTQYF
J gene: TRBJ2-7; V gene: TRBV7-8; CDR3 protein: CARKDGGTSGTGNEQYF
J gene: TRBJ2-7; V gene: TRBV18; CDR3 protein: CASSPGGGREQYF
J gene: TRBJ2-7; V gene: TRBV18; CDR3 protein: CASSPPVTYEQYF
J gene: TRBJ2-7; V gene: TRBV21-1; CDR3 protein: CASIPERSYEQYF
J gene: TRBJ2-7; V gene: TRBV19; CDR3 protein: CASSIGSSGGLAYEQYF
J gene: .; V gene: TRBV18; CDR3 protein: CASSLRTGTGAYEQYF
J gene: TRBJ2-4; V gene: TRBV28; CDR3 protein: CASSLRGTKNIQYF
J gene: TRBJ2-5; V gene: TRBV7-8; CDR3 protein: CASSLAPGQGRETQYF
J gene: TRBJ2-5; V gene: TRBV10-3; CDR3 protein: CAISEYGSEQYF
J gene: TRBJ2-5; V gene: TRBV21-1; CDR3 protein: CASSNTGGVGETQYF
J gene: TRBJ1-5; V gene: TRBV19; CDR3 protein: CASSIGTTQPQHF
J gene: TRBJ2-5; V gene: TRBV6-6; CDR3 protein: CASQQETQYF